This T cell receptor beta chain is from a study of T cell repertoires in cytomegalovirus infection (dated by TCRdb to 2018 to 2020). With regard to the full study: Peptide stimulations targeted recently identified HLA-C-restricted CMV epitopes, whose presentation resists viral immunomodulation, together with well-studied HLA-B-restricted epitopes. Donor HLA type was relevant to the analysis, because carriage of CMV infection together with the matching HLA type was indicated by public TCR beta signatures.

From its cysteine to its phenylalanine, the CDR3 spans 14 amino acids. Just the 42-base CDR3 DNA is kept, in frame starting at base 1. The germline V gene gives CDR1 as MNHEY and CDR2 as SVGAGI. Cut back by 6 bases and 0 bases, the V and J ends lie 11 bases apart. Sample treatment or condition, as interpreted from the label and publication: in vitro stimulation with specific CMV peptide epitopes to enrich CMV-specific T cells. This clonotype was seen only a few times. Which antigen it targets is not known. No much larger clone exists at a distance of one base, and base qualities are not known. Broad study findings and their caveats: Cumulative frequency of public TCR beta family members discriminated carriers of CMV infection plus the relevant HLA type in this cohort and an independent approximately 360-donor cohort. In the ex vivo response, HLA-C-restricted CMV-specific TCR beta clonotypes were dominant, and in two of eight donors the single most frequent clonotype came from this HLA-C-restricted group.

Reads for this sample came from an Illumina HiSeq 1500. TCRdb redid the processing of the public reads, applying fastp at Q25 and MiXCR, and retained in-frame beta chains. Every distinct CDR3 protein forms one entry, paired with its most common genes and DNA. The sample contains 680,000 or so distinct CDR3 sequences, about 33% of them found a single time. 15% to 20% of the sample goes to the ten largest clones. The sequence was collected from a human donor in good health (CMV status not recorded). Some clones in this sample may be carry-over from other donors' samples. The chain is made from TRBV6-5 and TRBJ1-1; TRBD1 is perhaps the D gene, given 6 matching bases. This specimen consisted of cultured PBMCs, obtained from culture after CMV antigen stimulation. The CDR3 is CASRQGHLNTEAFF. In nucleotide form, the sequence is TGTGCCAGCAGGCAGGGACACCTGAACACTGAAGCTTTCTTT.